The T cell receptor (beta chain) described here comes from a study of T cells in Graves' hyperthyroidism and ophthalmopathy. Study details: Pretreatment peripheral blood was obtained at initial diagnosis. Study-level results: Most thyroid clonotypes expanded above 0.001 were also detected in blood.

In making diagnoses, clinical symptoms, serum thyroxine and TRAb, thyroid ultrasound and orbital computed tomography were all used. Amplified TCR beta CDR3 regions derived from RNA transcripts. The primer set for the first-round RT-PCR of the TCR CDR3 was HTBI. Each CDR3 protein gets one entry after TCRdb re-called the multiplex PCR reads with MiXCR. The data hold around 500,000 distinct CDR3 sequences, with 14% observed a single time. This clonotype occurred a few times. Its target is unknown. V lost 2 bases to trimming and J lost 5 bases; unmatched junction nucleotides: 9. There are 17 residues in the CDR3. Germline values: CDR1 LGHDT, CDR2 YNNKEL (reference sequence).

V and J are TRBV3-1 and TRBJ2-1; 10 bases agree with TRBD2. This clonotype originated in a woman aged 40 to 55 with Graves' hyperthyroidism. The source material was blood. The CDR3 coding sequence is TGTGCCAGCAGCCAATTGACCGGGACTAGCGACCACAATGAGCAGTTCTTC. Protein product: CASSQLTGTSDHNEQFF.